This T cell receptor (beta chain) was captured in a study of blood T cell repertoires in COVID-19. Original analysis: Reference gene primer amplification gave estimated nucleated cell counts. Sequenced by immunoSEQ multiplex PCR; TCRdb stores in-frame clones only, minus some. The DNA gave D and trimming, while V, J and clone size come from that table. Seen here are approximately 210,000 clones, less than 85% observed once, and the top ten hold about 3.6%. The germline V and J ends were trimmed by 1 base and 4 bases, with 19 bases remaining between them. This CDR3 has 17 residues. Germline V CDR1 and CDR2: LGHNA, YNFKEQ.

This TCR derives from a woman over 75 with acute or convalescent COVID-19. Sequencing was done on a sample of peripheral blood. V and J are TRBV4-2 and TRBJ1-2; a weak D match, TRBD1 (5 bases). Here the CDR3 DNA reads TGTGCCAGCAGCCAAGGTAGTGCAGGGTTTGACCCCTATGGCTACACCTTC. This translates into CASSQGSAGFDPYGYTF.